Listed below are T cell receptor beta chains from one sample, sequenced in a study of cytomegalovirus exposure and HLA in healthy donors. Clones were sequenced by immunoSEQ multiplex PCR, and TCRdb holds only the in-frame ones, with some missing. The top ten hold 5.4% of the sample, which has around 100,000 clones, around 77% seen once. The material sequenced was PBMCs. The receptors derive from a woman under 40 in good health and CMV-seropositive. Each CDR3 is given with its conserved first and last residue. A D gene is named only where the DNA matches it firmly. Size tells how often a clone was seen (once, few, many) or the class of an expanded clone, and some rows leave it out.

v_call	clone_size	d_call	j_call	cdr3_aa	cdr3_nt
TRBV19	-	TRBD2	TRBJ2-7	CASSIRAGGYEQYF	TGTGCCAGTAGTATAAGGGCGGGAGGCTACGAGCAGTACTTC
TRBV4-1	-	TRBD2	TRBJ2-7	CASSQPTSGSYEQYF	TGCGCCAGCAGCCAGCCGACTAGCGGCTCCTACGAGCAGTACTTC
TRBV19	once	-	TRBJ1-2	CASSSQLQGNNYGYTF	TGTGCCAGTAGTAGCCAACTACAGGGAAATAACTATGGCTACACCTTC
TRBV29-1	-	-	TRBJ2-1	CSVPLASLNEQFF	TGCAGCGTCCCACTAGCTTCGCTGAATGAGCAGTTCTTC
TRBV5-1	-	TRBD1	TRBJ1-2	CASSQDREGYGYTF	TGCGCCAGCAGCCAGGACAGGGAGGGTTATGGCTACACCTTC
TRBV5-1	-	TRBD2	TRBJ2-1	CASSVGGGGAYNEQFF	TGCGCCAGCAGCGTCGGGGGCGGGGGGGCCTACAATGAGCAGTTCTTC
TRBV7-9	once	-	TRBJ1-2	CASSLAQTGYTF	TGTGCCAGCAGCTTAGCCCAGACAGGCTACACCTTC
TRBV7-9	-	TRBD2	TRBJ2-7	CASSSVGLAGEAAVGQYF	TGTGCCAGCAGCTCAGTTGGACTAGCGGGAGAGGCTGCAGTGGGGCAGTACTTC
TRBV7-9	-	-	TRBJ1-2	CASSLAYFFGYTF	TGTGCCAGCAGCTTAGCGTACTTTTTTGGCTACACCTTC
TRBV27	-	TRBD2	TRBJ2-1	CASSFVLAGVDEQFF	TGTGCCAGCAGTTTTGTCCTAGCGGGAGTCGATGAGCAGTTCTTC
TRBV13	-	TRBD2	TRBJ2-1	CASSLVSSGRRYNEQFF	TGTGCCAGCAGCTTAGTGTCTAGCGGGAGGCGCTACAATGAGCAGTTCTTC
TRBV5-1	-	-	TRBJ2-2	CASGLQGVGELFF	TGCGCCAGCGGATTACAGGGCGTCGGGGAGCTGTTTTTT
TRBV13	-	-	TRBJ2-2	CASSPPVWGDTGELFF	TGTGCCAGCAGCCCGCCGGTTTGGGGGGACACCGGGGAGCTGTTTTTT
TRBV19	few	-	TRBJ1-1	CASSITGPNTEAFF	TGTGCCAGTAGTATTACAGGGCCAAACACTGAAGCTTTCTTT
TRBV29-1	-	-	TRBJ1-4	CSALAETEEKLFF	TGCAGCGCCCTGGCAGAAACGGAGGAAAAACTGTTTTTT
TRBV27	-	TRBD1	TRBJ2-7	CASHEPGTGSTYEQYF	TGTGCCAGCCACGAGCCAGGGACAGGGTCCACCTACGAGCAGTACTTC
TRBV5-4	-	-	TRBJ2-2	CASSREQGANTGELFF	TGTGCCAGCAGTCGAGAGCAGGGCGCGAACACCGGGGAGCTGTTTTTT
TRBV6-5	-	-	TRBJ1-4	CASSEFSRGEKLFF	TGTGCCAGCAGTGAATTCTCTAGAGGTGAAAAACTGTTTTTT
TRBV10-3	-	TRBD2	TRBJ2-3	CAINGEGDTQYF	TGTGCCATCAACGGGGAGGGAGATACGCAGTATTTT